This T cell receptor (beta chain) stems from a study of shared clonotypes between healthy human individuals. Study results and caveats: Only a few donors were included, so the genetic and exposure-history diversity represented was limited.

Notes on this clone: Its antigen is unidentified.

The assay was carried out at the deep level. Measured with immunoSEQ multiplex PCR; TCRdb has only the in-frame clones, and not every one. Among under 2.5 million clones, about nine tenths were seen once, and the ten largest hold around 0.35%. This receptor was taken from a man aged 18 to 30 in good health. Some clones in this sample may be carry-over from other donors' samples. The specimen was naive CD4+ T cells from PBMCs. Subset specified: CD45RA+ positively selected.

This CDR3 reads CASSWPRVNSPLHF. The CDR3, as DNA: TGTGCCAGCAGTTGGCCCAGGGTTAATTCACCCCTCCACTTT. This chain uses TRBV28 with TRBJ1-6; D is perhaps TRBD1 (5 bases). V lost 4 bases to trimming and J lost 6 bases, with 10 bases between them. Germline loops: CDR1 MDHEN, CDR2 SYDVKM. The CDR3 is 14 amino acids.